A single sample gave rise to the 19 T cell receptor beta chains below, sequenced in a study of T cells after yellow fever vaccination. TCRdb itself ran the 5' RACE reads through MiXCR, one entry per CDR3 protein. The sample carries 610,000 or so distinct CDR3 sequences, approximately 13% recorded once. The sequenced sample was PBMCs, obtained on the day of the yellow fever booster vaccination. The source of these receptors is a man aged 25 to 40 who received the YFV17D yellow fever vaccine.

The V call is TRBV10-3, the J call TRBJ2-7, with D perhaps given as TRBD1 or TRBD2 (6 bases each). The ends were cut back, 6 bases at V and 5 bases at J, with 23 bases in the middle. CDR1 and CDR2 (germline): ENHRY, SYGVKD. The CDR3 contains 16 residues. The CDR3 sequence is CAIRRTVLEGGDEQYF. The CDR3 nucleotides are TGTGCCATCAGGAGGACAGTTTTGGAGGGGGGTGACGAGCAGTACTTC.

The chain joins TRBV7-2 to TRBJ1-5, with TRBD1 matching 9 bases. Germline V gene data show CDR1 as SGHTA and CDR2 as FQGNSA. This CDR3 spans 14 amino acids. Germline trimming cut 4 bases from V and 5 bases from J; bases unmatched to any gene: 3. The CDR3 DNA sequence: TGTGCCAGCAGCTCGCGACAGGGGGATCAGCCCCAGCATTTT. Residues: CASSSRQGDQPQHF.

This clonotype came up a few times. V usage is TRBV7-2 and J usage is TRBJ2-3; D not certain. Germline V gene sequence: CDR1 SGHTA, CDR2 FQGNSA. Between the trimmed V and J ends, which lost 0 bases and 0 bases, there was a span of 10 bases. The CDR3 has 16 residues. DNA of the CDR3: TGTGCCAGCAGCTTAGCGCTGGGTCGCAGCACAGATACGCAGTATTTT. This codes for CASSLALGRSTDTQYF.

This clonotype was detected only a few times. The gene calls are TRBV6-2 or TRBV6-3 and TRBJ2-2; 8 bases agree with TRBD2. From germline, CDR1 is MNHEY and CDR2 SVGEGT. CDR3 size: 16 residues. With 4 bases clipped from V and 3 bases from J, the junction kept 7 bases outside the gene matches. In nucleotides, the CDR3 is TGTGCCAGCAGTTTTGAAGCGGGAGTTTACACCGGGGAGCTGTTTTTT. Its translation: CASSFEAGVYTGELFF.

The rearrangement links TRBV3-1 to TRBJ2-7; the D call may be TRBD1 or TRBD2 (6 bases each). Trimming removed 0 bases at V and 7 bases at J, with 13 bases between. The CDR3 sequence is 14 residues long. Germline V lookup: CDR1 LGHDT, CDR2 YNNKEL (reference sequence). The CDR3 sequence is CASSQDGGLGEQYF. CDR3 DNA sequence: TGTGCCAGCAGCCAAGATGGGGGGCTGGGTGAGCAGTACTTC.

The CDR3 DNA follows: TGCGCCAGCCACCAACTCGGGACAGGGGACAACGAGCAGTACTTC. Translating it yields CASHQLGTGDNEQYF. This sequence joins TRBV5-1 and TRBJ2-7; TRBD1 matches 10 bases. The CDR3 runs 15 residues. Germline V lookup: CDR1 SGHRS, CDR2 YFSETQ. The J segment lost 5 bases and the V segment lost 7 bases, leaving 12 bases of the junction unmatched.

This clonotype was recorded many times. The chain recombines TRBV5-1 with TRBJ2-7; D gene ambiguous. The ends were cut back, 4 bases at V and 6 bases at J, with 17 bases in the middle. CDR1 is SGHRS and CDR2 is YFSETQ in the germline V gene. The CDR3 is made up of 14 amino acids. The chain's CDR3 is CASSPEVGSSEQYF. CDR3 in DNA: TGCGCCAGCAGCCCGGAAGTAGGATCGTCCGAGCAGTACTTC. Looking up the rest from reference TRBV5-1 and TRBJ2-7 gives the full variable domain: KAGVTQTPRYLIKTRGQQVTLSCSPISGHRSVSWYQQTPGQGLQFLFEYFSETQRNKGNFPGRFSGRQFSNSRSEMNVSTLELGDSALYLCASSPEVGSSEQYFGPGTRLTVT.

This clonotype was seen many times. The CDR3 bases are TGTGCCAGCAGCCGGAGTAGCACAGATACGCAGTATTTT. It translates to CASSRSSTDTQYF. The rearrangement links TRBV12-3 or TRBV12-4 to TRBJ2-3; D is ambiguous. The CDR3 is 13 amino acids. V was trimmed by 6 bases and J by 0 bases, leaving 7 bases between them.

The rearrangement joins TRBV20-1 to TRBJ2-5; D is perhaps TRBD2 (6 bases). This CDR3 has 15 residues. Germline CDR1 is DFQATT and CDR2 is SNEGSKA (reference sequence). The V gene lost 3 bases and the J gene lost 1 base, with 15 bases spanning the gap. Written as DNA, the CDR3 is TGCAGTGCTAGTCAGGCCGGGAGTCCCCAAGAGACCCAGTACTTC. It codes for CSASQAGSPQETQYF.

This clonotype was observed at least ten times. This sequence joins TRBV29-1 and TRBJ2-7, with D hard to call. Per the germline V gene, CDR1 is SQVTM and CDR2 is ANQGSEA. The CDR3 covers 11 residues. With 4 bases removed from V and 4 bases from J, the gap between germline ends came to 8 bases. CDR3 DNA sequence: TGCAGCGTTGGTATGGGGTACGAGCAGTACTTC. Its protein product is CSVGMGYEQYF.

This clonotype was seen a handful of times. The rearrangement uses TRBV7-2 and TRBJ2-1; D may be TRBD2 (5 bases). Germline-derived CDR1 and CDR2 are SGHTA and FQGNSA. This CDR3 is built from 16 residues. Trimming stripped 1 base from V and 0 bases from J, with 10 bases between. The CDR3 is CASSLVAQSSYNEQFF. The CDR3 region has the DNA TGTGCCAGCAGCTTAGTAGCGCAGAGCTCCTACAATGAGCAGTTCTTC.

This clonotype was picked up a small number of times. J is TRBJ1-6 and V is TRBV7-2; D remains unclear. Germline CDR1 SGHTA, CDR2 FQGNSA. The ends were cut back, 6 bases at V and 0 bases at J, with 9 bases in the middle. The CDR3 has 15 residues. DNA for the CDR3: TGTGCCAGCAGTCCGAAGAGCTCCTATAATTCACCCCTCCACTTT. The encoded protein is CASSPKSSYNSPLHF.

This clonotype came up a few times. An end of the junction differs from the germline gene, which may be a read error. The chain uses TRBV7-6 and TRBJ2-1; D possibly uses TRBD1 or TRBD2 (6 bases each). CDR3 length: 18 amino acids. Germline assignment: CDR1 SGHVS and CDR2 FNYEAQ. The CDR3 nucleotides are TGTGCCAGCAGATTAGGGGGGAAGAGGGTGAGCTCCTACAATGAGCAGTTCTTC. It is translated as CASRLGGKRVSSYNEQFF.

The sample holds a few counts of this clonotype. The chain recombines TRBV5-1 with TRBJ2-1; 7 bases fit TRBD1. Losses at the gene ends were 0 bases for V and 5 bases for J; bases not matched to a gene: 2. CDR1 and CDR2 from the germline V gene are SGHRS and YFSETQ. This CDR3 region has 14 residues. The CDR3 spells CASSLDRGNNEQFF. CDR3 DNA: TGCGCCAGCAGCTTGGACAGGGGCAACAATGAGCAGTTCTTC. Supplemented by reference TRBV5-1 and TRBJ2-1, the full variable domain reads KAGVTQTPRYLIKTRGQQVTLSCSPISGHRSVSWYQQTPGQGLQFLFEYFSETQRNKGNFPGRFSGRQFSNSRSEMNVSTLELGDSALYLCASSLDRGNNEQFFGPGTRLTVL.

This clonotype occurred a few times. This sequence joins TRBV30 and TRBJ2-5; D could derive from TRBD1 or TRBD2 (5 bases each). With 4 bases removed from V and 2 bases from J, the gap between germline ends came to 14 bases. CDR1 and CDR2 from the germline V gene are GTSNPN and SVGIG (reference sequence). The CDR3 consists of 14 residues. The CDR3 protein is CAWNRQGVQETQYF. As DNA, the CDR3 is TGTGCCTGGAATAGGCAGGGAGTACAAGAGACCCAGTACTTC.

The chain couples TRBV18 to TRBJ2-7; D perhaps matches TRBD1 (5 bases). CDR1 and CDR2 from the germline V gene are KGHSH and LQKENI. This CDR3 comprises 16 residues. Trimming left V 0 bases short and J 2 bases short, with 14 bases between. The CDR3 sequence: CASSPPSRTLAYEQYF. The DNA of the CDR3 is TGTGCCAGCTCACCACCGTCCCGGACATTAGCCTACGAGCAGTACTTC.

This CDR3 reads CASSHRTVQETQYF. The CDR3 region has the DNA TGTGCCAGCAGCCACCGGACGGTACAAGAGACCCAGTACTTC. The chain has TRBV14 and TRBJ2-5; no clear D. In germline, CDR1 is SGHDN, CDR2 FVKESK. The ends were cut back, 3 bases at V and 2 bases at J, with 10 bases in the middle. The CDR3 contains 14 residues.

The J gene is TRBJ2-2, the V gene TRBV15, with D possibly being TRBD2 (5 bases). The germline V gene encodes CDR1 LNHNV and CDR2 YYDKDF (reference sequence). This CDR3 region has 16 residues. Trimming shortened V by 1 base and J by 1 base, and 10 bases separated the two germline ends. The CDR3 DNA sequence: TGTGCCACCAGCAGAGTCCCGGGAATGAACACCGGGGAGCTGTTTTTT. Translating it yields CATSRVPGMNTGELFF. Drawing the rest from reference TRBV15 and TRBJ2-2, the complete variable domain is DAMVIQNPRYQVTQFGKPVTLSCSQTLNHNVMYWYQQKSSQAPKLLFHYYDKDFNNEADTPDNFQSRRPNTSFCFLDIRSPGLGDTAMYLCATSRVPGMNTGELFFGEGSRLTVL.

This clonotype has a handful of counts. V gene TRBV6-1 combines with J gene TRBJ2-1, with D possibly being TRBD2 (7 bases). The germline V and J ends were trimmed by 4 bases and 15 bases, with 19 bases remaining between them. Germline V gene sequence: CDR1 MNHNS, CDR2 SASEGT. The CDR3 length is 13 residues. The CDR3 region has the DNA TGTGCCAGCAGTGTCCCCCACACAGGGAGGGGGTTCTTC. This gives the protein CASSVPHTGRGFF.